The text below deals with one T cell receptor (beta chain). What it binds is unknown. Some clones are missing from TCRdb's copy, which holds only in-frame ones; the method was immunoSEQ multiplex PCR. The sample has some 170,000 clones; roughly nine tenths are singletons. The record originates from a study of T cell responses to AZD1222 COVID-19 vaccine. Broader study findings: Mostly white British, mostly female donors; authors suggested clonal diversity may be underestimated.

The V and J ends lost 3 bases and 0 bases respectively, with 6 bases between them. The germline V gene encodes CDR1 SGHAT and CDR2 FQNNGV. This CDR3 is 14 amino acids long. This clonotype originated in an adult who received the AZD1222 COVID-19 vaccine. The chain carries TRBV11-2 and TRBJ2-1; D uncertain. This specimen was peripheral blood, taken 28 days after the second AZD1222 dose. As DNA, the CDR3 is TGTGCCAGCAGCTTCAGATCCTCCTACAATGAGCAGTTCTTC. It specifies CASSFRSSYNEQFF.